This is a list of T cell receptor beta chains from one sample in a study of TIL therapy for anti-PD-1-resistant metastatic lung cancer. The protocol was immunoSEQ multiplex PCR, while the TCRdb copy is restricted to in-frame clones and leaves out a portion. The repertoire holds approximately 22,000 clones, with around 71% as singletons. Here the sequenced sample was blood, taken at baseline. These receptors all come from a person between 25 and 80 years old with non-small cell lung cancer. Each CDR3 is given with its conserved first and last residue. The D gene is left open where the match is weak. Where a row states a size, it is once, few, many or the class of an expanded clone; other rows omit it.

TRBV5-8	-	TRBJ1-2	-	TGTGCCAGCAGCTTGGCCCTGACAGAATACTATGGCTACACCTTC	CASSLALTEYYGYTF
TRBV6-6	-	TRBJ1-6	-	TGTGCCAGCAGTCCGATGCCGACAGAGGTGAATTCACCCCTCCACTTT	CASSPMPTEVNSPLHF
TRBV11-3	TRBD1	TRBJ2-1	few	TGTGCCAGCAGCCAGACTCGGACAGGGGGGAATGAGCAGTTCTTC	CASSQTRTGGNEQFF
TRBV18	-	TRBJ1-3	-	TGTGCCAGCTCACCACCGGGGGGCACCAGCTCTGGAAACACCATATATTTT	CASSPPGGTSSGNTIYF
TRBV6-6	TRBD1	TRBJ1-4	-	TGTGCCAGCAGACCACAGGGGGCAGGAACTAATGAAAAACTGTTTTTT	CASRPQGAGTNEKLFF
TRBV5-1	TRBD1	TRBJ1-2	-	TGCGCCAGCAGCCATCGACAGGGAAGCTATGGCTACACCTTC	CASSHRQGSYGYTF
TRBV4-2	-	TRBJ1-1	-	TGTGCCAGCAGCCAAGATAACAGGGACAACACTGAAGCTTTCTTT	CASSQDNRDNTEAFF
TRBV24-1	TRBD1	TRBJ2-1	-	TGTGCCACCAGTGGTTTGCCGGGACAGGGGGAAGACAATGAGCAGTTCTTC	CATSGLPGQGEDNEQFF
TRBV6-2/TRBV6-3	-	TRBJ1-1	-	TGTGCCAGCAGTTACAAGGGCTCGGTAACTGAAGCTTTCTTT	CASSYKGSVTEAFF
TRBV18	TRBD1	TRBJ1-5	-	TGTGCCAGCTCACCGGACAGGAATCAGCCCCAGCATTTT	CASSPDRNQPQHF
TRBV19	-	TRBJ1-3	-	TGTGCCAGTAGTATAGACAGCTTGCTCTCTGGAAACACCATATATTTT	CASSIDSLLSGNTIYF
TRBV12-3/TRBV12-4	-	TRBJ1-2	-	TGTGCCAGCGCTACAAACTATGGCTACACCTTC	CASATNYGYTF
TRBV25-1	TRBD1	TRBJ2-1	few	TGTGCCAGCAGTGACCGACAGGGCAGCTCCTACAATGAGCAGTTCTTC	CASSDRQGSSYNEQFF
TRBV7-9	-	TRBJ2-1	-	TGTGCCAGCAGCTTGTCGTCGGACAATGAGCAGTTCTTC	CASSLSSDNEQFF
TRBV30	-	TRBJ2-2	-	TGTGCCTGGCGCCCCCTCGCGAACACCGGGGAGCTGTTTTTT	CAWRPLANTGELFF
TRBV19	-	TRBJ2-7	-	TGTGCCAGTAGTTCCCGACAAGGAGGGGTCTACGAGCAGTACTTC	CASSSRQGGVYEQYF
TRBV27	-	TRBJ2-3	few	TGTGCCAGCAGCTCCCGGGGATTCACAGATACGCAGTATTTT	CASSSRGFTDTQYF
TRBV18	TRBD1	TRBJ1-2	once	TGTGCCAGCTCACCTCCGGGACAGGGGTATTATGGCTACACCTTC	CASSPPGQGYYGYTF
TRBV7-3	-	TRBJ2-3	-	TGTGCCAGCAGTCTAAAGGGCCGGGGGAGCACAGATACGCAGTATTTT	CASSLKGRGSTDTQYF
TRBV6-5	TRBD1	TRBJ1-1	-	TGTGCCAGCAGTTCTCCCGGACAGGGTAGTACGGCTTTCTTT	CASSSPGQGSTAFF
TRBV27	-	TRBJ1-5	once	TGTGCCAGCAGTTTAGAGAGTTCAGGAACCCAGCATTTT	CASSLESSGTQHF
TRBV7-2	-	TRBJ2-3	-	TGTGCCAGCAGCTTAAGATTTCGGTCCTACGCAGATACGCAGTATTTT	CASSLRFRSYADTQYF